The rows below give T cell receptor beta chains drawn from one sample of a study of cytomegalovirus exposure and HLA in healthy donors. Data came from immunoSEQ multiplex PCR; TCRdb stores just in-frame clones and leaves some out. Here the sample spans fewer than 40,000 clones, 80% to 90% being singletons. The sample consisted of PBMCs. These receptors all stem from a woman between 18 and 30 years old in good health and CMV-seronegative. The CDR3 runs from the conserved cysteine through the conserved F or W. The order of the fields is clone size, J gene, V gene, CDR3 protein. Part of the rows lack a size; the others show once, few, many or a class for expanded clones.

-,TRBJ2-2,TRBV6-4,CASSDRGSTGTGELFF
-,TRBJ2-1,TRBV6-4,CASSDLGRGEQFF
-,TRBJ2-7,TRBV11-1,CASQMRQASYEQYF
-,TRBJ1-5,TRBV18,CASSPGADQPQHF
-,TRBJ1-6,TRBV28,CASSLLRGDGSSPLHF
-,TRBJ1-2,TRBV6-5,CASTRTRGSGYTF
-,TRBJ2-6,TRBV6-4,CASSDSADSGANVLTF
-,TRBJ2-7,TRBV4-3,CASSRTGGLAGEREQYF
-,TRBJ2-3,TRBV6-4,CASSDEPFSGKLSDTQYF
-,TRBJ2-5,TRBV18,CASSPGVSETQYF
-,TRBJ2-7,TRBV30,CAWSVSGLLSYEQYF
-,TRBJ2-1,TRBV7-3,CASSPELAGHGNEQFF
-,TRBJ1-1,TRBV4-1,CASSQVGAEAFF
-,TRBJ2-1,TRBV7-2,CASSLVMLSGILYNEQFF
-,TRBJ2-2,TRBV19,CASSTSGLAGVGGTGELFF
-,TRBJ2-7,TRBV7-2,CASSLFGGSYEQYF
-,TRBJ1-2,TRBV25-1,CASSAGIYGYTF
-,TRBJ2-7,TRBV13,CASSSSSGSYEQYF
-,TRBJ2-1,TRBV7-9,CASSLWDKTYNEQFF
-,TRBJ2-3,TRBV2,CASQQGSTSTDTQYF
-,TRBJ2-7,TRBV27,CASFRGFPYEQYF
-,TRBJ2-5,TRBV18,CASSPRTGRGTQYF
-,TRBJ2-3,TRBV25-1,CASEPSGTRPFPDTQYF
-,TRBJ2-4,TRBV19,CASSPRGGDIQYF
-,TRBJ2-7,TRBV23-1,CASSPPTGGEQYF
-,TRBJ2-5,TRBV10-3,CAIRAGVGETQYF
-,TRBJ2-1,TRBV28,CASITSRGSGVYNEQFF
-,TRBJ2-7,TRBV23-1,CASSQSTSGSRYEQYF
-,TRBJ1-2,TRBV6-5,CASRPTTGRRYGYPF
-,TRBJ2-3,TRBV11-1,CASSRLTSGSTDTQYF
-,TRBJ2-3,TRBV7-3,CASSLNGRGDTDTQYF
once,TRBJ2-3,TRBV14,CASSQEGAGDGTDTQYF
-,TRBJ2-3,TRBV2,CASGDTFRDTQYF
-,TRBJ2-1,TRBV5-8,CASSSTQGSEQFF
-,TRBJ2-1,TRBV7-2,CASSSRTSGRGPTYNEQFF
-,TRBJ1-4,TRBV5-1,CASRERTGGEKLFF
once,TRBJ2-1,TRBV7-9,CASSPSTGLMYNEQFF
once,TRBJ1-1,TRBV4-3,CASSRGMRTGRLMNTEAFF